Sequencing of this T cell receptor (beta chain) was carried out in a study of beta chain features in type 1 diabetes listed by TCRdb under 2018. About the investigation overall: Patients and healthy donors did not differ in mean age, gender distribution, total cell number or subset yield. A total of some 100,000,000 sorted cells were examined across all samples, and a strong correlation was observed between cell number per subset and RNA yield. The study compared TCRB repertoires of sorted circulating CD4+ T cell subsets between recently diagnosed type 1 diabetes patients and matched healthy donors. Whereas all 30 or so donors provided naive and central memory subsets, regulatory and stem cell-like memory subsets were isolated from just 8 patients and roughly 8 healthy donors.

Study-wide conclusions, independent of this receptor: At VDJ recombination sites, patients with type 1 diabetes made fewer insertions and deleted more nucleotides, a pattern implying thymic rearrangement abnormalities. HLA sub-analyses involved small numbers of individuals, so any influence of HLA type on TCRB rearrangement remained unresolved. Because cDNA was sequenced instead of genomic DNA, activated cells with high expression could be over-represented, although the groups did not differ in activation or CD3 levels. Shorter templates might have been favored by PCR, but patient and control samples were amplified and corrected together, so both groups would have been affected equally by any skew. Naive, central memory and regulatory TCRB repertoires appeared to be more similar among patients than among healthy donors. In all four CD4+ subsets, TCRB CDR3 length was moderately but significantly shorter in type 1 diabetes patients.

The entire isolated RNA was reverse transcribed using the High Capacity cDNA Reverse Transcription Kit, and thus expressed TCRB transcripts were sequenced. Deep immunoSEQ sequencing was performed on naive, central memory and regulatory T cell samples, with an average of roughly 3.3 million total reads per sample. After sorted cells were lysed in RLT buffer, RNA was extracted with DNase-treated RNeasy Micro or Mini kits, with the choice depending on cell number. To prevent cross-contamination, every cell subset was processed on its own, while patient and healthy donor samples were processed together. The immunoSEQ multiplex PCR was used to amplify TCRB sequences from cDNA, generating 87-bp fragments that spanned the CDR3 region. The amplicons were sequenced using the Illumina HiSeq platform. As for the authors' bioinformatics: Synthetic template baselines were used to correct PCR bias computationally, reads within Hamming distance 2 were collapsed together, and singletons that could not be merged were discarded. Reads were aligned to IMGT to assign V, D and J genes, CDR3 length, and insertions or deletions at six rearrangement sites. Within each subset, clonotype counts were normalized to sorted cell number, and only after that were true diversity and Gini coefficients computed with the tcR R package. The overlap coefficient, calculated on TCRB nucleotide sequences, was used to quantify repertoire sharing. TCRdb retrieved this table from immuneACCESS and kept in-frame rearrangements only. Not all clones are present; in checked studies, unresolved V genes account for under half, and no reason is known for the remainder. The D gene and trimming were derived from the DNA, and the V and J assignments and clone size from that table. Recorded for this sample are 300,000 to 400,000 clones; 9.6% of them occurred a single time. Of the sample, about 0.64% is held by the ten largest clones.

From each donor, a single peripheral blood sample of about 116 mL on average was drawn into heparinised tubes. Naive, central memory, regulatory and stem cell-like memory CD4+ T cells were sorted on a BD FACSAria II using a panel including CD45RO, CCR7, CD25, CD127, CD95 and CD27. A purity above 95% was achieved for all sorted populations. PBMCs were isolated immediately by Lymphoprep density gradient centrifugation and stained directly without culture. To minimize batch effects, samples were stained and sorted in pairs, one healthy donor with one patient per experiment. This clone was recorded a few times. Its antigen remains undetermined. Base qualities are not provided; no much larger clone lies one nucleotide away. The CDR1 and CDR2 encoded by the germline V gene are MNHEY and SVGAGI. From the cysteine through the phenylalanine, the CDR3 covers 14 amino acids. The sequence is cut down to CDR3 DNA, 42 bases in frame from base 1. Trimming costs V 6 bases and J 4 bases, and their ends lie 15 bases apart.

The sequence joins TRBV6-5 to TRBJ2-5; the D region possibly corresponds to TRBD2 (7 bases align). This clonotype originated in a man younger than 45 with type 1 diabetes. Sequencing was done on a sample of central memory CD4+ T cells from blood. The DNA sequence reads TGTGCCAGCAGAAGGGGGGGTAATGGAGAGACCCAGTACTTC. Translated, this gives CASRRGGNGETQYF.